The rows below give T cell receptor beta chains drawn from one sample of a study of blood T cell repertoires in COVID-19. The repertoire was sequenced with immunoSEQ multiplex PCR; TCRdb's copy has only in-frame clones and lacks some. Here the sample spans a few hundred thousand clones, roughly 88% being singletons. What was sequenced was peripheral blood. All receptors derive from a man aged 30 to 39 who had recovered from COVID-19. CDR3s include the opening cysteine and the closing phenylalanine or tryptophan. The order of the fields is J gene, V gene, CDR3 protein.

j_call: TRBJ2-7; v_call: TRBV5-6; cdr3_aa: CASSLRQGVGEQYF
j_call: TRBJ1-2; v_call: TRBV5-7; cdr3_aa: CASSLIGQGYYGYTF
j_call: TRBJ1-5; v_call: TRBV5-6; cdr3_aa: CASSKRDRDRQPQHF
j_call: TRBJ2-7; v_call: TRBV11-3; cdr3_aa: CASSGRGEQYF
j_call: TRBJ2-5; v_call: TRBV4-1; cdr3_aa: CASSQEPRGRVGETQYF
j_call: TRBJ2-5; v_call: TRBV29-1; cdr3_aa: CSVGGEWETQYF
j_call: TRBJ2-7; v_call: TRBV18; cdr3_aa: CASSPPGVEQYF
j_call: TRBJ1-5; v_call: TRBV4-2; cdr3_aa: CASSPGSGQGDQPQHF
j_call: TRBJ1-1; v_call: TRBV4-1; cdr3_aa: CASSGGTGETEAFF
j_call: TRBJ2-7; v_call: TRBV7-9; cdr3_aa: CATDTYEQYF
j_call: TRBJ1-2; v_call: TRBV9; cdr3_aa: CASRPTLAGLEGYTF